This T cell receptor beta chain was obtained from a study of cytomegalovirus exposure and HLA in healthy donors. Turning to this clone: Antigen: not known.

Study-wide results and caveats: As a later analysis showed, a missense DCLRE1C variant was linked to trimming of TCR beta V- and J-genes.

V shed 4 bases, J shed 3 bases, and the junction held 8 bases outside the gene matches. The CDR3 length is 16 residues. Germline lookup yields CDR1 MDHEN and CDR2 SYDVKM. PCR was performed using 60 Vbeta and 13 Jbeta primers. Assay: immunoSEQ multiplex PCR; the TCRdb copy retains only in-frame clones and omits some. In the table there are approximately 150,000 clones, about 77% of which are singletons. This sequence joins TRBV28 and TRBJ1-5, with 8 nucleotides matching TRBD1. The sequence derives from a female donor in good health and CMV-seronegative. The sequenced material came from PBMCs. The CDR3 sequence is CASSSDRGSNNQPQHF. DNA of the CDR3: TGTGCCAGCAGTTCCGACAGGGGATCCAACAATCAGCCCCAGCATTTT.